These 29 T cell receptor beta chains originate from one sample sequenced in a study of Graves' ophthalmopathy and Graves' hyperthyroidism. The sequenced template was RNA, covering the TCR beta CDR3 region. HTBI-primed first-round RT-PCR preceded second-round multiplex PCR. TCRdb used MiXCR to reprocess the multiplex PCR reads, holding one entry per CDR3 protein. This sample has around 1,000,000 distinct CDR3 sequences; roughly two fifths occur once, and the top ten carry over 8.5%. The sequenced material came from peripheral blood or thyroid tissue (not recorded which). The receptors here all came from an adult man with Graves' hyperthyroidism.

This clonotype was seen ten or more times. The chain employs TRBV7-8 and TRBJ2-5, with D maybe TRBD1 (6 bases). CDR1 is SGHVS and CDR2 is FQNEAQ in the germline V gene. V was cut by 5 bases and J by 10 bases, with 14 bases left in between. The CDR3 is 12 residues long. The CDR3 protein is CASSMTGDRQYF. The DNA for the CDR3 is TGTGCCAGCAGCATGACAGGAGATCGCCAGTACTTC.

This clonotype came up a few times. V and J are TRBV13 and TRBJ2-7; D gene ambiguous. Germline-derived CDR1 and CDR2 are PRHDT and FYEKMQ (reference sequence). The V and J ends lost 6 bases and 7 bases respectively, with 16 bases between them. The CDR3 is 13 amino acids. The chain's CDR3 is CASSYARSREQYF. In DNA form, the CDR3 reads TGTGCCAGCAGTTACGCCAGGTCAAGGGAGCAGTACTTC.

As for this clonotype: One end of the junction varies from germline; a read error may be responsible. The chain recombines TRBV10-2 with TRBJ1-2, with a tentative D call TRBD1 (6 bases). The germline V gene has CDR1 WSHSY and CDR2 SAAADI. This CDR3 contains 12 residues. The CDR3 spells CATRDGGSGNTF. CDR3 sequence (DNA): TGTGCCACGAGAGACGGGGGCTCTGGAAACACCTTC.

This clonotype has a count of ten or more. The rearrangement links TRBV7-9 to TRBJ2-7; TRBD1 agrees at 9 bases. Trimming removed 1 base from V and 2 bases from J; junction bases left unmatched: 6. Germline V lookup: CDR1 SEHNR, CDR2 FQNEAQ (reference sequence). This CDR3 is built from 16 residues. The CDR3 sequence is CASSLVGQGYAYEQYF. The CDR3 bases are TGTGCCAGCAGCTTAGTGGGACAGGGCTACGCCTACGAGCAGTACTTC.

The chain employs TRBV10-3 and TRBJ1-2; TRBD1 agrees at 9 bases. Germline-derived CDR1 and CDR2 are ENHRY and SYGVKD. The junction had 3 bases not matched to a gene; V was cut back by 3 bases and J by 7 bases. The CDR3 spans 13 residues. The chain's CDR3 is CAISETGGGGYTF. Here the CDR3 DNA reads TGTGCCATCAGTGAAACAGGGGGCGGTGGCTACACCTTC.

This clonotype has a count of ten or more. The genes are TRBV12-3 or TRBV12-4 and TRBJ1-5; no clear D. The CDR3 extends over 13 amino acids. Trimming shortened V by 10 bases and J by 0 bases, and 10 bases separated the two germline ends. The CDR3 spells CATKAYSNQPQHF. CDR3 in DNA: TGTGCCACCAAGGCTTATAGCAATCAGCCCCAGCATTTT.

This clonotype was observed at least ten times. At one end, the junction sequence differs from germline, possibly due to a read error. V gene TRBV5-1 combines with J gene TRBJ2-7; D might be TRBD1 (5 bases). This CDR3 region has 13 residues. Germline loops: CDR1 SGHRS, CDR2 YFSETQ. The CDR3 loop is CASSWATAYEQYF. The CDR3, as DNA: TGTGCCAGCAGCTGGGCGACAGCCTACGAGCAGTACTTC.

The sample holds many counts of this clonotype. The chain employs TRBV15 and TRBJ1-5, with TRBD1 matching 10 bases. Germline V CDR1 and CDR2: LNHNV, YYDKDF (reference sequence). The CDR3 sequence is 15 residues long. Unmatched junction bases numbered 4, after V lost 1 base and J lost 7 bases. The CDR3 coding sequence is TGTGCCACCAGCAGAGTTGGGACAGGGGACCAGCCCCAGCATTTT. Residues: CATSRVGTGDQPQHF.

This clonotype showed up many times. The J gene is TRBJ1-5, the V gene TRBV7-2; TRBD1 matches at 9 bases. The CDR3 length is 16 residues. Germline CDR1 SGHTA, CDR2 FQGNSA. V trimming: 5 bases; J trimming: 5 bases; junction bases outside the gene matches: 10. The CDR3 DNA sequence: TGTGCCAGCAGCGACGCTTACAGGGGGCGTCATCAGCCCCAGCATTTT. This gives the protein CASSDAYRGRHQPQHF. The full variable domain, rest sourced from reference TRBV7-2 and TRBJ1-5, is GAGVSQSPSNKVTEKGKDVELRCDPISGHTALYWYRQSLGQGLEFLIYFQGNSAPDKSGLPSDRFSAERTGGSVSTLTIQRTQQEDSAVYLCASSDAYRGRHQPQHFGDGTRLSIL.

On this clonotype: This clone may be a read error of a much larger clone one base away. The DNA of the CDR3 is TGTGCCAGCGGCCGAGACCAGGGGGCAGGAACTGAAGCTTTCTTT. Translation gives CASGRDQGAGTEAFF. This chain joins TRBV7-8 and TRBJ1-1; TRBD1 aligns across 8 bases. CDR1 and CDR2 (germline): SGHVS, FQNEAQ. This CDR3 has 15 amino acids. V gave up 8 bases and J gave up 5 bases; unmatched junction bases: 13. Full variable domain (rest looked up from reference TRBV7-8 and TRBJ1-1): GAGVSQSPRYKVAKRGQDVALRCDPISGHVSLFWYQQALGQGPEFLTYFQNEAQLDKSGLPSDRFFAERPEGSVSTLKIQRTQQEDSAVYLCASGRDQGAGTEAFFGQGTRLTVV.

The V gene is TRBV12-3 or TRBV12-4, the J gene TRBJ2-7; no definite D call. Trimming took 5 bases from V and 2 from J, leaving 13 bases between them. This CDR3 has 14 residues. This CDR3 is CASSGRSLTYEQYF. In DNA, the CDR3 is TGTGCCAGCAGTGGAAGAAGTCTTACCTACGAGCAGTACTTC.

V gene TRBV5-1 combines with J gene TRBJ1-1, with a tentative D call TRBD1 (6 bases). Trimming shortened V by 1 base and J by 3 bases, and 10 bases separated the two germline ends. Germline V gene sequence: CDR1 SGHRS, CDR2 YFSETQ. This CDR3 region has 14 residues. The CDR3 nucleotides read TGCGCCAGCAGCTTGACAGGGTCCGACACTGAAGCTTTCTTT. Translation gives CASSLTGSDTEAFF.

V usage is TRBV11-2 and J usage is TRBJ1-6; D gene ambiguous. CDR3 length equals 14 residues. Trimming pared 5 bases from V and 5 bases from J, leaving 10 bases between. CDR1 SGHAT and CDR2 FQNNGV come from the germline V gene. CDR3 residues: CASSTGPNNSPLHF. In DNA form, the CDR3 reads TGTGCCAGCAGCACCGGGCCCAATAATTCACCCCTCCACTTT. Filled out from reference TRBV11-2 and TRBJ1-6, the complete variable domain reads EAGVAQSPRYKIIEKRQSVAFWCNPISGHATLYWYQQILGQGPKLLIQFQNNGVVDDSQLPKDRFSAERLKGVDSTLKIQPAKLEDSAVYLCASSTGPNNSPLHFGNGTRLTVT.

The chain carries TRBV30 and TRBJ2-5; the D gene is possibly TRBD2 (6 bases). The CDR3 length is 13 residues. Trimming stripped 3 bases from V and 5 bases from J, with 13 bases between. Germline CDR1 is GTSNPN and CDR2 is SVGIG (reference sequence). CDR3 region: CAWSGTYGETQYF. The CDR3 DNA follows: TGTGCCTGGAGCGGGACTTACGGGGAGACCCAGTACTTC.

This clonotype was observed a few times. The rearrangement uses TRBV6-5 and TRBJ2-2, with D unresolved. The germline V gene encodes CDR1 MNHEY and CDR2 SVGAGI. V was trimmed by 3 bases and J by 3 bases, leaving 8 bases between them. This CDR3 comprises 14 residues. The CDR3 DNA sequence: TGTGCCAGCAGTTATCGAGCGTACACCGGGGAGCTGTTTTTT. Translation: CASSYRAYTGELFF.

This clonotype was found many times. This sequence joins TRBV20-1 and TRBJ1-2; the D is unclear. This CDR3 is 14 amino acids long. Between the trimmed V and J ends, which lost 2 bases and 2 bases, there was a span of 12 bases. Germline lookup yields CDR1 DFQATT and CDR2 SNEGSKA (reference sequence). CDR3 DNA sequence: TGCAGTGCTAGAAGGGCTAACGCAAACTATGGCTACACCTTC. Protein: CSARRANANYGYTF.

This clonotype was seen only a few times. The chain combines TRBV13 with TRBJ1-1; a possible D gene is TRBD1 (5 bases). The ends were cut back, 3 bases at V and 4 bases at J, with 12 bases in the middle. This CDR3 spans 14 amino acids. Germline assignment: CDR1 PRHDT and CDR2 FYEKMQ (reference sequence). DNA of the CDR3: TGTGCCAGCAGCTTTGGGGGTGAAAGCACTGAAGCTTTCTTT. The encoded protein is CASSFGGESTEAFF.

This clonotype was observed a single time. Relative to the germline gene, one junction end is altered; a read error may explain this. This chain joins TRBV7-9 and TRBJ2-7, with a possible D match to TRBD2 (5 bases). CDR3 length equals 16 residues. CDR1 and CDR2 (germline): SEHNR, FQNEAQ (reference sequence). The CDR3 bases are TGCGCCAGCAGCCAACGCCGAGGACGGAGGACCTACGAGCAGTACTTC. This gives the protein CASSQRRGRRTYEQYF.

V is TRBV9 and J is TRBJ1-2; no firm D call. The V and J ends lost 2 bases and 12 bases respectively, with 17 bases between them. Germline V gene lookup returns CDR1 SGDLS and CDR2 YYNGEE. The CDR3 covers 13 residues. CDR3 sequence reads: CASSVGTASGNTF. The CDR3 nucleotides are TGTGCCAGCAGCGTGGGTACAGCCTCTGGAAACACCTTC.

This clonotype showed up just a few times. The rearrangement links TRBV2 to TRBJ1-1; D may be TRBD1 (6 bases). This CDR3 region has 11 residues. Germline-derived CDR1 and CDR2 are SNHLY and FYNNEI. Trimming removed 6 bases at V and 8 bases at J, with 10 bases between. For the CDR3, the DNA is TGTGCCAGCAGGGCAGGGACAGAAGCTTTCTTT. Amino acid sequence: CASRAGTEAFF.

The chain employs TRBV4-1 and TRBJ1-1; D ambiguous. This CDR3 contains 17 residues. Germline V gives CDR1 MGHRA, CDR2 YSYEKL. V lost 0 bases, J lost 5 bases, and 19 bases lay in between. This chain's CDR3 is CASSQDPESSHLTEAFF. CDR3 in DNA: TGCGCCAGCAGCCAAGACCCAGAGTCCTCGCACCTAACTGAAGCTTTCTTT.

This clonotype showed up just a few times. The V gene is TRBV7-2, the J gene TRBJ2-3, with 9 nucleotides matching TRBD2. CDR1 SGHTA and CDR2 FQGNSA come from the germline V gene. J lost 5 bases, V lost 6 bases, and 6 bases had no gene match. The CDR3 runs 14 residues. This chain's CDR3 is CASRSSSGEDTQYF. The DNA of the CDR3 is TGTGCCAGCAGGTCCTCTAGCGGGGAAGATACGCAGTATTTT.

The rearrangement joins TRBV29-1 to TRBJ1-5; TRBD1 is a possible D gene (5 bases). V lost 8 bases to trimming and J lost 4 bases, with 15 bases between them. Germline V gene sequence: CDR1 SQVTM, CDR2 ANQGSEA. The CDR3 totals 13 residues. In DNA, the CDR3 is TGCAGCTCACCGCCGGGGGGGAATCAGCCCCAGCATTTT. Protein sequence: CSSPPGGNQPQHF. The variable domain in full, completed from reference TRBV29-1 and TRBJ1-5, reads SAVISQKPSRDICQRGTSLTIQCQVDSQVTMMFWYRQQPGQSLTLIATANQGSEATYESGFVIDKFPISRPNLTFSTLTVSNMSPEDSSIYLCSSPPGGNQPQHFGDGTRLSIL.

This clonotype was observed many times. The V call is TRBV20-1, the J call TRBJ1-1; no firm D call. The V end lost 3 bases, the J end lost 4 bases, and 9 bases lay between the germline ends. This CDR3 is built from 12 residues. The V gene's germline CDR1 is DFQATT and CDR2 SNEGSKA (reference sequence). This chain's CDR3 is CSASPFGTEAFF. As DNA, the CDR3 is TGCAGTGCTAGTCCGTTCGGCACTGAAGCTTTCTTT.

V is TRBV29-1 and J is TRBJ1-2; a possible D gene is TRBD1 (5 bases). The CDR3 is made up of 11 amino acids. With 4 bases removed from V and 7 bases from J, the gap between germline ends came to 10 bases. Germline-derived CDR1 and CDR2 are SQVTM and ANQGSEA. The CDR3 loop is CSVVGLGGYTF. In nucleotides, the CDR3 is TGCAGCGTTGTGGGGCTGGGTGGCTACACCTTC.

A remark on this clonotype: The germline gene is not matched at one end of the junction; a read error may be the cause. J is TRBJ2-7 and V is TRBV9; 7 nucleotides line up with TRBD1. Germline CDR1 SGDLS, CDR2 YYNGEE. The CDR3 spans 14 residues. The CDR3 DNA is TGTGCCAGCAGCACTGGGACAGCGGCCTTAGGGAGAATCTTC. It encodes CASSTGTAALGRIF.

At least ten counts were recorded for this clonotype. This chain joins TRBV18 and TRBJ1-1, with D hard to call. The CDR3 is 14 amino acids. Germline assignment: CDR1 KGHSH and CDR2 LQKENI. The ends were cut back, 8 bases at V and 0 bases at J, with 13 bases in the middle. DNA for the CDR3: TGTGCCAGCAGCCCAGGACGCTTGAACACTGAAGCTTTCTTT. Translated, it gives CASSPGRLNTEAFF.

The sample holds many counts of this clonotype. The chain carries TRBV29-1 and TRBJ2-7; D call uncertain. V lost 1 base and J 3 bases, leaving 7 bases between the germline ends. Germline CDR1 is SQVTM and CDR2 is ANQGSEA. This CDR3 contains 12 residues. CDR3: CSVEVRDYEQYF. The DNA of the CDR3 is TGCAGCGTTGAAGTCAGAGACTACGAGCAGTACTTC.

This clonotype was seen a handful of times. The chain carries TRBV28 and TRBJ2-7; D possibly matches TRBD1 or TRBD2 (5 bases each). V shed 3 bases and J shed 2 bases, with 17 bases lying between them. The CDR3 has 16 residues. CDR1 MDHEN and CDR2 SYDVKM come from the germline V gene. The CDR3 here is CASSFRWEWGTYEQYF. For the CDR3, the DNA is TGTGCCAGCAGTTTTCGGTGGGAATGGGGGACCTACGAGCAGTACTTC.